This T cell receptor beta chain appears in the sequencing data of a study of blood T cell repertoires in COVID-19 (dated by TCRdb to the early 2020s). A note on the overall study: Samples from collaborators originated in the United States, Italy and Spain and spanned both the acute and convalescent phases of COVID-19. Subjects who had been exposed to COVID-19, were actively infected with it, or had recovered from it provided the deeply sampled blood TCRbeta repertoires that made up the dataset. Nearly every sample came with metadata listing a de-identified subject ID, COVID-19 status, age in years and sex. HLA class I and class II types, where available, came from metadata supplied by the sample provider rather than from assay-based typing. The samples were drawn from two sources: the first 160 participants of the ongoing ImmuneRACE study, and fewer than 1,500 subjects contributed by 6 global collaborators. The material from the prospective study consisted of cDNA or gDNA derived from T cells, B-cell-depleted T cells, or PBMCs. The repertoires were released in a freely available public database meant as a resource for research on the immune response to SARS-CoV-2. The investigation overall reported the following: Clinical and demographic metadata were provided uncurated, with the amount varying by source and participant.

As to this clone: Which antigen it targets is not known. Per-base qualities were not stored, and no clone one base away is much larger.

TCRbeta CDR3 regions were amplified from genomic DNA by means of the immunoSEQ Assay, a bias-controlled multiplex PCR. The published analysis was carried out like this. Within the assay, amplification of reference gene primers was used to estimate how many nucleated cells each sample contained. To quantify the absolute abundance of each unique TCRbeta CDR3 rearrangement, sequence reads were collapsed and filtered. Productive Simpson clonality was computed per sample as the square root of Simpson's diversity index over productive rearrangements. The table was pulled from immuneACCESS by TCRdb, which kept in-frame rearrangements only. Such tables lose some clones; where checked, under half of the loss comes from unresolved V genes, and the rest has no known cause. The V and J calls and the clone size are those of that table, but D and trimming were determined from the DNA. Within this sample are roughly 150,000 clones, with about 85% of them counted one time only. The ten most abundant clones make up nearly 8% of the sample.

Participants in the prospective study were aged roughly 18 to 100 years, lived in some 24 United States geographic areas, and enrolled through a virtual design. In the prospective study, participants were assigned to cohorts based on the clinical history participants reported in a screening survey and a study questionnaire. Recovered participants in ImmuneRACE Cohort 3 were defined by two consecutive negative NP/OP PCR tests, clearance by a healthcare professional, or resolution of symptoms. Mobile phlebotomists in the prospective study collected whole blood, serum and a nasopharyngeal or oropharyngeal swab from every participant. Over an approximately 2-month period, participants in the prospective study had the option of providing additional blood draws and questionnaires. Prospective study blood samples were shipped either frozen or at room temperature before DNA extraction. The CDR3 runs 12 residues from the cysteine to the phenylalanine. Only the CDR3 DNA is retained, 36 bases long and in frame from the first base. From the germline V gene, CDR1 is KGHSH and CDR2 is LQKENI. V and J lose 3 bases and 7 bases, and a span of 10 bases separates them.

The rearrangement combines TRBV18 with TRBJ2-7; the D gene assignment is ambiguous. This TCR came from a woman aged 45-59 years who had recovered from COVID-19. The sequenced sample was PBMCs or T cells enriched from blood (not recorded which). The DNA reads as follows: TGTGCCAGCTCACCCCTATCATCAGAGCAGTACTTC. It codes for CASSPLSSEQYF.